This T cell receptor beta chain emerged from a study of PD-1 blockade in classical Hodgkin lymphoma. Study-wide results and caveats: Patients newly diagnosed and complete responders had comparable baseline diversity.

V was cut by 4 bases and J by 1 base, with 12 bases left in between. The CDR3 is made up of 15 amino acids. Germline CDR1 is SGHRS and CDR2 is YFSETQ. In the case of this clone: What it recognizes is unknown.

Following autologous stem cell transplantation, relapse occurred in every patient, and exposure to brentuximab vedotin varied. The data were produced by immunoSEQ multiplex PCR, yet TCRdb's version contains in-frame clones alone and is incomplete. The data show about 23,000 clones, with roughly two thirds seen just once and approximately 17% held by the top ten. This sequence was found in a human donor with classical Hodgkin lymphoma. This material consisted of peripheral blood mononuclear cells (PBMCs), taken at baseline. The chain carries TRBV5-1 and TRBJ1-5; possibly TRBD1 for D (5 bases). The CDR3 sequence is CASSESGASNQPQHF. CDR3 coding DNA: TGCGCCAGCAGCGAGTCCGGGGCAAGCAATCAGCCCCAGCATTTT. Drawing the rest from reference TRBV5-1 and TRBJ1-5, the complete variable domain is KAGVTQTPRYLIKTRGQQVTLSCSPISGHRSVSWYQQTPGQGLQFLFEYFSETQRNKGNFPGRFSGRQFSNSRSEMNVSTLELGDSALYLCASSESGASNQPQHFGDGTRLSIL.